This TCR beta chain was sequenced for a study of shared clonotypes between healthy human individuals (dated by TCRdb to 2020 to 2021). Background on the whole study: Three men and two women, aged 18 to 49 years, made up the cohort. For each donor, three plates each were used for CD4 naive and CD4 memory, two plates were used for CD8 naive, and one plate was used for CD8 memory. Different laboratories and diverse techniques were used to prepare libraries and sequence TCR repertoires, to increase sequencing depth and limit assay-specific biases. To estimate repertoire size and how much clonotype sharing occurs between individuals, the study deeply sequenced the blood TCR repertoires of 5 or 6 healthy adults. Each donor's leukapheresis produced roughly between about 0.9 and 9.5 billion PBMCs. Overall study outcomes, separate from this receptor: Naive subsets generally had larger estimated clonotype richness than memory subsets. Sampling was restricted to blood, and TCR repertoires in tissue are likely to differ from TCR repertoires in blood. Rarefaction of sorted-subset datasets indicated incomplete sequencing despite the large sequencing depth. Pairwise subsampling indicated that sequencing depth was expected to affect the degree of clonotype sharing among donors. Compared with non-shared clonotypes, clonotypes shared by all four sorted-subset donors had higher generation probabilities. Approximately 5% of naive CD4, 3.5% of naive CD8, 2.3% of memory CD4, and about 0.4% of memory CD8 clonotypes were shared across several donors. Because the study included a small number of donors, the genetic and exposure-history diversity represented was limited.

Trimming removed 3 bases from V and 0 bases from J, leaving 4 bases between the germline ends. The CDR3, from cysteine to phenylalanine, totals 12 residues. Only the CDR3 region is kept as DNA, spanning 36 bases read in frame from base 1. Via the germline V gene, CDR1 is SQVTM and CDR2 ANQGSEA. As regards this clone: The antigen it binds to is not known. Base qualities are not at hand, and no much larger clone is one base apart. The sample holds other DNA sequences that translate to the same CDR3.

Using the deep immunoSEQ assay, multiplex PCR amplified TCR CDR3 regions from genomic DNA. Extracted genomic DNA from each cell subset was distributed evenly across all wells of several immunoSEQ 96-well plates, and each plate was treated as a replicate. For sorted subsets, each replicate PCR was loaded with 200 ng genomic DNA, equivalent to 25,000 to 35,000 T cell genomes. Purified libraries were measured with a Qubit 3.0 fluorometer, size-checked on a Bioanalyzer 2100, and measured again with the KAPA Library Quantification kit. A separate single-read 150-cycle Illumina NextSeq 550 flow cell was used to sequence each immunoSEQ 96-well plate. As for how the authors treated the data: Because the immunoSEQ output included only junctional sequences and no quality scores, the filtering could not be the same as the filtering used for full-length reads. To assign V/J genes and CDR3, sequences were annotated against IMGT germline references using PyIR, a Python wrapper for IgBLAST v1.9. Any read was removed if the V/J assignment was weak (E-value above 1e-6), the CDR3 was missing, or the read contained stop codons, out-of-frame junctions, or ambiguous translated residues. V3J clonotypes were defined as sequences sharing the same inferred V gene, J gene, and CDR3 amino acid sequence. Percentage overlap between repertoires was calculated by dividing the number of shared unique clonotypes by the size of the smaller repertoire. Repertoire richness was assessed with RTK rarefaction, the Chao1 estimator, and Recon v2.1 estimates of unobserved clonotypes. OLGA was used to compute generation probabilities for all TCRbeta clonotypes that the gDNA method yielded from a handful of donors. As stored in TCRdb, this immuneACCESS dataset retains in-frame rearrangements with V and J assigned. A fraction of the clones does not appear; measured against another copy, unresolved V genes explain less than half of the discrepancy, and the remainder lacks a known reason. The V and J calls and the clone size are those of that table, but D and trimming were determined from the DNA. The table for this sample lists about 2,100,000 clones; approximately 94% of them were counted only once. The leading ten clones occupy more than 1.5% of the sample.

For the CD8 naive samples, CD45RO-negative cells were positively selected for CCR7, yielding a CD45RA+CCR7+ population from which TemRA cells were excluded. Donors were healthy HIV-negative adults with no recently reported acute infections or vaccinations. Every donor was a Caucasian adult living in Nashville, Tennessee, USA. After blood collection by leukapheresis, PBMCs were isolated using Ficoll-Histopaque density gradient centrifugation and then cryopreserved in the vapor phase of liquid nitrogen. Purity and quantity of every magnetically sorted T cell population were checked by analytical flow cytometry. Each sorted fraction had its genomic DNA isolated and then quantified by UV absorbance on a Nanodrop 2000c.

Sequencing used naive CD8+ T cells from PBMCs. This specimen's cell subset or site label, interpreted: CD45RA+CCR7+. Recombination joined TRBV29-1 with TRBJ2-3; there is no confident call for the D gene. The sequence came from a man aged 18 to 30 in good health. Some clones in this sample may be carry-over from other donors' samples. The nucleotides read TGCAGCGTTGAGGGTAGCACAGATACGCAGTATTTT. Translation gives CSVEGSTDTQYF.